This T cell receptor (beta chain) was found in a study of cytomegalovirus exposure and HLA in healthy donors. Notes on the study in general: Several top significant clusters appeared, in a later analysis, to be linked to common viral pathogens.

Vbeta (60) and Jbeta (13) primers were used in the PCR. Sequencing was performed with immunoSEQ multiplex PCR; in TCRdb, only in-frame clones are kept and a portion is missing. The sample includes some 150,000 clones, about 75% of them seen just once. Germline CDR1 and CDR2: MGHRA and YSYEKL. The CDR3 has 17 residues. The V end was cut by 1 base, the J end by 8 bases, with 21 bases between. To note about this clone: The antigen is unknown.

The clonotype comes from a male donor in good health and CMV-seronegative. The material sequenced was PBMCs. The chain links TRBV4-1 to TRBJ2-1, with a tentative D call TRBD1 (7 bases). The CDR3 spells CASSQGAGTARGDEQFF. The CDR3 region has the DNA TGCGCCAGCAGCCAAGGGGCGGGGACAGCGCGCGGGGATGAGCAGTTCTTC.